These 17 T cell receptor beta chains originate from one sample sequenced in a study of shared clonotypes between healthy human individuals. Naive CD8 cells, CD45RO-negative and positively selected for CCR7, excluded terminally differentiated effector memory CD45RA+ cells. Measured with immunoSEQ multiplex PCR; TCRdb has only the in-frame clones, and not every one. The sample includes millions of clones, about 94% of them seen just once. The sample taken for sequencing was naive CD8+ T cells sorted from blood. These TCRs come from a man aged 18-30 years in good health.

This clone was found once. The chain recombines TRBV7-3 with TRBJ2-1; 10 bases fit TRBD2. The germline gives CDR1 SGHTA, CDR2 FQGTGA. The CDR3 loop spans 15 amino acids. Trimming removed 5 bases from V and 8 bases from J; junction bases left unmatched: 9. The CDR3 protein is CASSLWASGGHEQFF. DNA for the CDR3: TGTGCCAGCAGCCTATGGGCTAGCGGGGGCCATGAGCAGTTCTTC.

In its sample, this clone was seen once. V gene TRBV6-1 combines with J gene TRBJ2-2, with D possibly TRBD1 on 5 matching bases. CDR3 length equals 16 residues. The V end lost 4 bases, the J end lost 1 base, and 13 bases lay between the germline ends. Germline V gene data show CDR1 as MNHNS and CDR2 as SASEGT. The chain's CDR3 is CASSVGPSMNTGELFF. Written as DNA, the CDR3 is TGTGCCAGCAGTGTGGGGCCTTCTATGAACACCGGGGAGCTGTTTTTT.

The V gene is TRBV4-3, the J gene TRBJ2-5, with TRBD1 as a possible D gene (6 bases). Germline V gene data show CDR1 as LGHNA and CDR2 as YSLEER. The CDR3 loop spans 13 amino acids. The V gene lost 4 bases and the J gene lost 5 bases, with 11 bases spanning the gap. The CDR3 reads CASSPGHEETQYF. The CDR3 nucleotides are TGCGCCAGCAGCCCGGGACATGAGGAGACCCAGTACTTC.

Only a few counts were recorded for this clone. The chain has TRBV11-1 and TRBJ2-3; 8 nucleotides align to TRBD2. Germline assignment: CDR1 SGHAT and CDR2 FQDESV (reference sequence). The CDR3 extends over 14 amino acids. V trimming: 3 bases; J trimming: 4 bases; junction bases outside the gene matches: 3. Here the CDR3 reads CASSFASGSDTQYF. The CDR3 nucleotides read TGTGCCAGCAGCTTCGCTAGCGGGTCAGATACGCAGTATTTT.

The chain recombines TRBV27 with TRBJ2-7; 8 nucleotides agree with TRBD2. The germline gives CDR1 MNHEY, CDR2 SMNVEV (reference sequence). The trim removed 5 bases at V and 3 bases at J, leaving 9 bases unmatched. The CDR3 is 15 amino acids. CDR3 region: CASSNSGGLLYEQYF. The CDR3 nucleotides are TGTGCCAGCAGTAACAGCGGGGGTCTTCTCTACGAGCAGTACTTC.

The chain has TRBV11-2 and TRBJ2-7; maybe TRBD2 (6 bases). This CDR3 spans 14 amino acids. The germline V gene has CDR1 SGHAT and CDR2 FQNNGV. V lost 4 bases and J 2 bases, leaving 12 bases between the germline ends. The CDR3: CASSSTGTAYEQYF. CDR3 DNA: TGTGCCAGCAGCTCCACCGGGACTGCCTACGAGCAGTACTTC.

The chain couples TRBV28 to TRBJ2-1; 9 bases line up with TRBD1. The germline gives CDR1 MDHEN, CDR2 SYDVKM. The CDR3 is 20 residues long. V was clipped by 2 bases and J by 0 bases; unmatched bases: 14. The CDR3 sequence: CASSLHPDRGPRSSYNEQFF. The CDR3 DNA reads as TGTGCCAGCAGTTTACACCCGGACAGGGGACCCCGAAGCTCCTACAATGAGCAGTTCTTC.

The chain has TRBV28 and TRBJ1-1, with D tentatively TRBD1 (6 bases). Germline V gene data show CDR1 as MDHEN and CDR2 as SYDVKM. V dropped 5 bases and J dropped 3 bases, with 22 bases sitting between them. CDR3 length: 17 amino acids. The CDR3, as DNA: TGTGCCAGCAGTCCCGGGACATCCGAATGGGCCGACACTGAAGCTTTCTTT. It codes for CASSPGTSEWADTEAFF.

This clone was recorded only once. This chain links TRBV2 with TRBJ1-1, with 7 bases identical to TRBD1. This CDR3 contains 15 residues. Trimming removed 6 bases from V and 0 bases from J; junction bases left unmatched: 7. Germline assignment: CDR1 SNHLY and CDR2 FYNNEI. The DNA for the CDR3 is TGTGCCAGCAGCCTCATGACAGGGATGAACACTGAAGCTTTCTTT. Protein sequence: CASSLMTGMNTEAFF.

This clone has a single count. This chain uses TRBV28 with TRBJ2-1, with D unresolved. CDR3 length: 17 amino acids. Germline CDR1 and CDR2: MDHEN and SYDVKM. The V gene lost 3 bases and the J gene lost 8 bases, with 23 bases spanning the gap. CDR3: CASSFPPRAPGVYEQFF. CDR3 sequence (DNA): TGTGCCAGCAGTTTCCCCCCTAGGGCCCCAGGTGTGTATGAGCAGTTCTTC.

This chain uses TRBV9 with TRBJ1-1, with 9 bases matching TRBD1. V shed 3 bases and J 1 base; nucleotides not matched to a gene: 7. The germline CDR1 and CDR2 sequences are SGDLS and YYNGEE. CDR3 length: 16 amino acids. Written as DNA, the CDR3 is TGTGCCAGCAGCGCCGGCCTACAGGGGGCGAACACTGAAGCTTTCTTT. This translates into CASSAGLQGANTEAFF.

CDR3 residues: CASSGAVGQGYEQYF. CDR3 DNA sequence: TGTGCCAGCAGCGGGGCGGTGGGACAGGGGTACGAGCAGTACTTC. V gene TRBV5-5 combines with J gene TRBJ2-7; 10 bases agree with TRBD1. Germline CDR1 SGHKS, CDR2 YYEKEE (reference sequence). The ends lost 4 bases at V and 4 bases at J; junction bases unmatched: 8. The CDR3 is 15 residues long.

This chain uses TRBV9 with TRBJ2-3; the match to TRBD2 covers 12 bases. This CDR3 has 17 residues. The ends lost 4 bases at V and 5 bases at J; junction bases unmatched: 11. Germline V CDR1 and CDR2: SGDLS, YYNGEE. DNA for the CDR3: TGTGCCAGCAGCCCCCAAGGACTAGCGGGGAGAGGAGATACGCAGTATTTT. Protein sequence: CASSPQGLAGRGDTQYF.

The chain has TRBV13 and TRBJ2-5; D is possibly TRBD1 or TRBD2 (5 bases each). Germline V lookup: CDR1 PRHDT, CDR2 FYEKMQ (reference sequence). The CDR3 is 16 amino acids. V lost 4 bases to trimming and J lost 1 base, with 16 bases between them. In DNA, the CDR3 is TGTGCCAGCAGCTCAACGGGGCTCTCGATCCAAGAGACCCAGTACTTC. This sequence encodes CASSSTGLSIQETQYF.

The chain carries TRBV5-4 and TRBJ2-7; D not certain. Looked up from germline, CDR1 is SGHNT and CDR2 is YYREEE (reference sequence). The V gene lost 0 bases and the J gene lost 6 bases, with 7 bases spanning the gap. The CDR3 is 12 amino acids. CDR3 nucleotides: TGTGCCAGCAGCTTGGATGGGTTCGAGCAGTACTTC. It yields the protein CASSLDGFEQYF.

J is TRBJ2-1 and V is TRBV4-1; possible D gene TRBD2, 6 bases. This CDR3 spans 14 amino acids. Trimming stripped 0 bases from V and 12 bases from J, with 15 bases between. The germline V gene encodes CDR1 MGHRA and CDR2 YSYEKL. The CDR3 DNA reads TGCGCCAGCAGCCAAGATGTCGGGGGATTCCCGCAGTTCTTC. Its translation: CASSQDVGGFPQFF.

The gene calls are TRBV7-9 and TRBJ2-1; TRBD2 aligns across 14 bases. Germline CDR1 reads SEHNR; CDR2 reads FQNEAQ (reference sequence). With 7 bases clipped from V and 8 bases from J, the junction kept 10 bases outside the gene matches. The CDR3 consists of 16 residues. CDR3 residues: CASTHGTSGSWDEQFF. Written as DNA, the CDR3 is TGTGCCAGCACCCATGGGACTAGCGGGAGTTGGGATGAGCAGTTCTTC.